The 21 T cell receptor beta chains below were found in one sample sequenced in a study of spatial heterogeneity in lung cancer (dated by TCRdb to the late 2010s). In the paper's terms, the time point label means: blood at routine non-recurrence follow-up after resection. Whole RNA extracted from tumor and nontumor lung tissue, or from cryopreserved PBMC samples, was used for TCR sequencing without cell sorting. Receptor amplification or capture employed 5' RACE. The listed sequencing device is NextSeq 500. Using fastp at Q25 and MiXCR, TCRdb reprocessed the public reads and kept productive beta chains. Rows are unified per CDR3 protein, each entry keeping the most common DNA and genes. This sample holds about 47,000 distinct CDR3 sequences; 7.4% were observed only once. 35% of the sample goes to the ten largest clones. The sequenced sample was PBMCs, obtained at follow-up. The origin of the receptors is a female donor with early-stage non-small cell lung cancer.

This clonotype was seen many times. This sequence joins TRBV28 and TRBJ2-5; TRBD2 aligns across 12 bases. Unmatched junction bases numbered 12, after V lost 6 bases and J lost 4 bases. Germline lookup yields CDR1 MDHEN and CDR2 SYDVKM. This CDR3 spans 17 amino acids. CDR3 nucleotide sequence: TGTGCCAGCAGCGCTAGCGGGGGGGCGGGCCCCGGAGAGACCCAGTACTTC. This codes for CASSASGGAGPGETQYF.

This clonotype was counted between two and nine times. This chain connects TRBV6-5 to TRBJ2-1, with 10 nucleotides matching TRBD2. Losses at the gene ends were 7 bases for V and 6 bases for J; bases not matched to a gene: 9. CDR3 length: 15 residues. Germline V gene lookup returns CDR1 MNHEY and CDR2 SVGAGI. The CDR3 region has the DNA TGTGCCAGCACGGGGCGGACTAGCGGCTTCAATGAGCAGTTCTTC. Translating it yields CASTGRTSGFNEQFF.

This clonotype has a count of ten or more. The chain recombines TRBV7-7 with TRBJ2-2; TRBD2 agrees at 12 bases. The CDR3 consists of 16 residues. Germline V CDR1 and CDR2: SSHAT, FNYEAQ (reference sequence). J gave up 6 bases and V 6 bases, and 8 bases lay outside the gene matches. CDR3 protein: CASSSRTSGVAGELFF. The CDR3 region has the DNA TGTGCCAGCAGTTCCCGGACTAGCGGGGTGGCCGGGGAGCTGTTTTTT.

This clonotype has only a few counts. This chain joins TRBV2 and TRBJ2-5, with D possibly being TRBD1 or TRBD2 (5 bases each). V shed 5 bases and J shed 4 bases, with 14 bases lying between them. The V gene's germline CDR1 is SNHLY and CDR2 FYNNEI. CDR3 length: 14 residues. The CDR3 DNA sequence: TGTGCCAGCAGTACTGGGACCCGGGGAGAGACCCAGTACTTC. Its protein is CASSTGTRGETQYF.

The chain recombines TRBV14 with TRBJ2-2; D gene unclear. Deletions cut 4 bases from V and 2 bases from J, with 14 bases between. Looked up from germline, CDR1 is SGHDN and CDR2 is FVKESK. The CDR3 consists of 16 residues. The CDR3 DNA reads TGTGCCAGCAGCCGCTTAGGACCTGATAACACCGGGGAGCTGTTTTTT. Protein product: CASSRLGPDNTGELFF.

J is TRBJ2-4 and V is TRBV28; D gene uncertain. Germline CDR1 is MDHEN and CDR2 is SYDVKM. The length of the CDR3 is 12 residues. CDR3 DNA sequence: TGTGCAACCGGTGAAGCCAAAAACATTCAGTACTTC. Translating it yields CATGEAKNIQYF.

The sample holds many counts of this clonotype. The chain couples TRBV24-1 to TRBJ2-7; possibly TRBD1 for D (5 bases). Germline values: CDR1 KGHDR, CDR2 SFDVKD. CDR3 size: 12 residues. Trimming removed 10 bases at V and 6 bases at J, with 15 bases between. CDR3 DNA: TGTGCCACTGGAACCGACAGAGCCGAGCAGTACTTC. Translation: CATGTDRAEQYF.

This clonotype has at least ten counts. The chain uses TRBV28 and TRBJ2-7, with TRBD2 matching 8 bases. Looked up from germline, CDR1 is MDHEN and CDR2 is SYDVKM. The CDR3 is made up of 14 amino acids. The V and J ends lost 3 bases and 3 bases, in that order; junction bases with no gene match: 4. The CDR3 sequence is CASSFLAGSYEQYF. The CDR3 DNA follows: TGTGCCAGCAGTTTCCTAGCGGGTAGCTACGAGCAGTACTTC.

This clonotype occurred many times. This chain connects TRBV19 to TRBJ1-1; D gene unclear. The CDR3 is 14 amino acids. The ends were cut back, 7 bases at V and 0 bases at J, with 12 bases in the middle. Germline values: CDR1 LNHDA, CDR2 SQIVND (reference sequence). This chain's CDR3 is CASNSVSMNTEAFF. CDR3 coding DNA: TGTGCCAGTAATTCGGTCTCGATGAACACTGAAGCTTTCTTT.

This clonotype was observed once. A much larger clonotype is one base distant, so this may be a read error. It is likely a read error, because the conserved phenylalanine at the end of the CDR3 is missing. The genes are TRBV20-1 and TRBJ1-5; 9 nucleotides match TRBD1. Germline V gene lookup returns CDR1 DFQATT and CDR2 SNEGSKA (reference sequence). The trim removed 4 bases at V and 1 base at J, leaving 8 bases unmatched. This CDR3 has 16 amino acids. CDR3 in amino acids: CSATTGTGWSNQPQHL. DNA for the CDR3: TGCAGTGCTACCACCGGGACAGGGTGGAGCAATCAGCCCCAGCATCTT.

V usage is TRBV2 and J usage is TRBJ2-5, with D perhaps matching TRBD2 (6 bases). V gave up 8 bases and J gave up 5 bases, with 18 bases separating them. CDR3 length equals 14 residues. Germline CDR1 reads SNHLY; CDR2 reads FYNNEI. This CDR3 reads CASAGSTSTETQYF. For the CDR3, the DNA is TGTGCCAGCGCCGGGAGTACTAGCACCGAGACCCAGTACTTC.

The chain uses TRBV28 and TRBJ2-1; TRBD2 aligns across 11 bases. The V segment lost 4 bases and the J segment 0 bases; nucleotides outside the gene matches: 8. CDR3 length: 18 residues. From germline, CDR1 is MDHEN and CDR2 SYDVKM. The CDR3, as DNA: TGTGCCAGCAGTTCCCAGACTAGCGGGGCTTACTCCTACAATGAGCAGTTCTTC. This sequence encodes CASSSQTSGAYSYNEQFF.

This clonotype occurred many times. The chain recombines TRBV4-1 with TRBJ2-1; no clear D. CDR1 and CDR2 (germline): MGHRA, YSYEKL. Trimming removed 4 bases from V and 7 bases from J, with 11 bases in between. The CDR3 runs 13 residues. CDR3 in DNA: TGCGCCAGCAGCCTTCGAAGCCAAAATGAGCAGTTCTTC. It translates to CASSLRSQNEQFF.

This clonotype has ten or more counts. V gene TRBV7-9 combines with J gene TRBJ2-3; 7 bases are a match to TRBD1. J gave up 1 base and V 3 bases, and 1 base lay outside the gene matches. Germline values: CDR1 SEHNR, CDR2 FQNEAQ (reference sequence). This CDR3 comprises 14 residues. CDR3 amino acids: CASSFGQGTDTQYF. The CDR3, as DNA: TGTGCCAGCAGCTTCGGACAGGGCACAGATACGCAGTATTTT.

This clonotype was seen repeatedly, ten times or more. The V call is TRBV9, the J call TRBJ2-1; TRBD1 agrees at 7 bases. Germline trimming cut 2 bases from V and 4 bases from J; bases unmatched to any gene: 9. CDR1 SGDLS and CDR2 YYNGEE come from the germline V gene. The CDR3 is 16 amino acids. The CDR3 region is CASSVLGQFDYNEQFF. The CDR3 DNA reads TGTGCCAGCAGCGTGTTGGGACAGTTCGATTACAATGAGCAGTTCTTC.

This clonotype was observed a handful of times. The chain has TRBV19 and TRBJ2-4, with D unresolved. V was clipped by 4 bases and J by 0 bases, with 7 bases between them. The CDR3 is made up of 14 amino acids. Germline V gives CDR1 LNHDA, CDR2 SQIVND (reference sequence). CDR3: CASSTTVAKNIQYF. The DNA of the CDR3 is TGTGCCAGTAGTACGACGGTAGCCAAAAACATTCAGTACTTC. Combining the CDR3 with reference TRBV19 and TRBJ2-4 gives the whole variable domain DGGITQSPKYLFRKEGQNVTLSCEQNLNHDAMYWYRQDPGQGLRLIYYSQIVNDFQKGDIAEGYSVSREKKESFPLTVTSAQKNPTAFYLCASSTTVAKNIQYFGAGTRLSVL.

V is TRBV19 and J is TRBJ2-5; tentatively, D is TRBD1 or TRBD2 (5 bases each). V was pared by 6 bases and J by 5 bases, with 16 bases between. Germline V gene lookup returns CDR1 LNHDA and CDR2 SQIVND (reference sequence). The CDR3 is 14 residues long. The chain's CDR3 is CASSSYGASETQYF. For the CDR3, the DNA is TGTGCCAGTAGCTCCTACGGGGCTTCGGAGACCCAGTACTTC.

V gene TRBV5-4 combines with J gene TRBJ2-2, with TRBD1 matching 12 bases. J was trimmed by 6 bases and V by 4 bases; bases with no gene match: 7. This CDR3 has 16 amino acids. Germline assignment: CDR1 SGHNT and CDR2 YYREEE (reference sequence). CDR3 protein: CASSPIWDRGPGELFF. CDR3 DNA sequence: TGTGCCAGCAGCCCAATCTGGGACAGGGGGCCCGGGGAGCTGTTTTTT.

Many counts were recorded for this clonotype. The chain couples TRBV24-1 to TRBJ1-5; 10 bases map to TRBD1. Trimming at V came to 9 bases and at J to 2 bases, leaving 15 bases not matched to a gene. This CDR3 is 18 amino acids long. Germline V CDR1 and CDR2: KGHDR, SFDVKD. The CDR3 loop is CATLLKGQGGSCNQPQHF. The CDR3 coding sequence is TGTGCCACCCTACTAAAAGGACAGGGGGGATCATGCAATCAGCCCCAGCATTTT.

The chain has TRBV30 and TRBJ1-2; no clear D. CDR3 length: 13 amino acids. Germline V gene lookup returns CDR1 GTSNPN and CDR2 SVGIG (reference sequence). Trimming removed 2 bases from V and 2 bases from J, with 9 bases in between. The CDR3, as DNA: TGTGCCTGGAGTTTGGGAATCAACTATGGCTACACCTTC. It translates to CAWSLGINYGYTF.

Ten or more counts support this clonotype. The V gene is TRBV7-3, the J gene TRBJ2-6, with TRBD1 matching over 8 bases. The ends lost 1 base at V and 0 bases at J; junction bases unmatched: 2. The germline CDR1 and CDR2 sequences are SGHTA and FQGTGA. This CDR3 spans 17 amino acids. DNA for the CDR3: TGTGCCAGCAGCTTAATTACAGGGGGCTCTGGGGCCAACGTCCTGACTTTC. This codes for CASSLITGGSGANVLTF.